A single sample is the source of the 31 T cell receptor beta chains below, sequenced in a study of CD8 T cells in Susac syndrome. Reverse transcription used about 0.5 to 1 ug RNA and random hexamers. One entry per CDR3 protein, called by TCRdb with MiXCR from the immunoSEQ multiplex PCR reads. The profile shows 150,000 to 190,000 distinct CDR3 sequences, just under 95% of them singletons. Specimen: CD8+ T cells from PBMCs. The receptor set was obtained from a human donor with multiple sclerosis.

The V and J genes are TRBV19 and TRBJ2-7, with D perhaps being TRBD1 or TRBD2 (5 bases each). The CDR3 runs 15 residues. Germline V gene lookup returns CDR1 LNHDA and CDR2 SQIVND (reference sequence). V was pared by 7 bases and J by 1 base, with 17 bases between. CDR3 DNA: TGTGCCAGTACCCCCGGTGGGGGACCGTCCTACGAGCAGTACTTC. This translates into CASTPGGGPSYEQYF.

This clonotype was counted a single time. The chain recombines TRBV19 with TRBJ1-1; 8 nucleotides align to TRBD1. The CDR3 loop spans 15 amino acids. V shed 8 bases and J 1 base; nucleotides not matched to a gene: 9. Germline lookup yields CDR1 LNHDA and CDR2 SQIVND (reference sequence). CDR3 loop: CASARQGRRNTEAFF. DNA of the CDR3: TGTGCCAGTGCTCGACAGGGGAGAAGGAACACTGAAGCTTTCTTT. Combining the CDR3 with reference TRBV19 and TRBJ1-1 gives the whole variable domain DGGITQSPKYLFRKEGQNVTLSCEQNLNHDAMYWYRQDPGQGLRLIYYSQIVNDFQKGDIAEGYSVSREKKESFPLTVTSAQKNPTAFYLCASARQGRRNTEAFFGQGTRLTVV.

CDR3 nucleotides: TGTGCCAGCAGCCCTTGGGACAGGGCATCTGAAGCTTTCTTT. Amino acid sequence: CASSPWDRASEAFF. The genes are TRBV9 and TRBJ1-1, with TRBD1 identical over 9 bases. This CDR3 spans 14 amino acids. The germline gives CDR1 SGDLS, CDR2 YYNGEE. V lost 4 bases, J lost 6 bases, and 7 bases stayed unmatched. Full variable domain (outside the CDR3, taken from reference TRBV9 and TRBJ1-1): DSGVTQTPKHLITATGQRVTLRCSPRSGDLSVYWYQQSLDQGLQFLIQYYNGEERAKGNILERFSAQQFPDLHSELNLSSLELGDSALYFCASSPWDRASEAFFGQGTRLTVV.

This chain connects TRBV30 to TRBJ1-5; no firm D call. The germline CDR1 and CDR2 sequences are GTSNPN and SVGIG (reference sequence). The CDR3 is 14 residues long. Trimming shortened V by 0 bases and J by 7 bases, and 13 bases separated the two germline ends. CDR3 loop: CAWSVEGQIQPQHF. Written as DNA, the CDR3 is TGTGCCTGGAGTGTAGAGGGCCAAATACAGCCCCAGCATTTT. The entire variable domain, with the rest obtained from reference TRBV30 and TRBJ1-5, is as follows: SQTIHQWPATLVQPVGSPLSLECTVEGTSNPNLYWYRQAAGRGLQLLFYSVGIGQISSEVPQNLSASRPQDRQFILSSKKLLLSDSGFYLCAWSVEGQIQPQHFGDGTRLSIL.

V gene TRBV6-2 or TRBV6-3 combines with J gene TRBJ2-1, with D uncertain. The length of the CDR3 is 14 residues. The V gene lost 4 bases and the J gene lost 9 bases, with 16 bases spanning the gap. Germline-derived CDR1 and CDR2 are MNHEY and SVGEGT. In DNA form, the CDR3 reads TGTGCCAGCAGTTTCGACTCGGAACTCACTGAGCAGTTCTTC. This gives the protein CASSFDSELTEQFF.

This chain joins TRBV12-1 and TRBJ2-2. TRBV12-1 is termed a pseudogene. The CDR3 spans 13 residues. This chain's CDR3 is CASSQTVAGELFF. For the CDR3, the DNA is TGTGCCAGCAGCCAGACCGTCGCCGGGGAGCTGTTTTTT.

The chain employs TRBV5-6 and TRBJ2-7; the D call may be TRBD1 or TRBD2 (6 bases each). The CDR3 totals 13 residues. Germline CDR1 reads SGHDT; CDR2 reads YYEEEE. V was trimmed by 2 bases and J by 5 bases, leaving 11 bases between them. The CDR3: CASSFGGGNEQYF. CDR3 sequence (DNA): TGTGCCAGCAGCTTTGGAGGGGGTAACGAGCAGTACTTC.

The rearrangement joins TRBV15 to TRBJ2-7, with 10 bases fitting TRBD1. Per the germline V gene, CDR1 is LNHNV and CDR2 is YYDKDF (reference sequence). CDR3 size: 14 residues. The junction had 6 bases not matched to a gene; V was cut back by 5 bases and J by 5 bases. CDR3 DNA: TGTGCCACCAGCGGGTGGACAGGGGGAAACGAGCAGTACTTC. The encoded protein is CATSGWTGGNEQYF.

The CDR3 nucleotides read TGTGCCACCAGCAGGACCGGGACAGGCAATGAGCAGTTCTTC. It is translated as CATSRTGTGNEQFF. The chain couples TRBV15 to TRBJ2-1, with TRBD1 identical over 8 bases. Germline V CDR1 and CDR2: LNHNV, YYDKDF (reference sequence). The junction had 4 bases not matched to a gene; V was cut back by 3 bases and J by 6 bases. The CDR3 spans 14 residues.

CDR3 sequence (DNA): TGTGCCATCCTTCGACAGGAACAAGATGAAGCTTTCTTT. It specifies CAILRQEQDEAFF. The chain combines TRBV2 with TRBJ1-1, with TRBD1 as a possible D gene (6 bases). CDR3 length: 13 residues. V dropped 10 bases and J dropped 7 bases, with 19 bases sitting between them. Per germline, CDR1 SNHLY and CDR2 FYNNEI. The variable domain in full, with the rest retrieved from reference TRBV2 and TRBJ1-1, is EPEVTQTPSHQVTQMGQEVILRCVPISNHLYFYWYRQILGQKVEFLVSFYNNEISEKSEIFDDQFSVERPDGSNFTLKIRSTKLEDSAMYFCAILRQEQDEAFFGQGTRLTVV.

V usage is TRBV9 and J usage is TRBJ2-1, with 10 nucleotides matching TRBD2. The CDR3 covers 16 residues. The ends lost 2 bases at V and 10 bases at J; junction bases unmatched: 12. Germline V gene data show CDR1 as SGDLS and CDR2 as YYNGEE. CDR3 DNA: TGTGCCAGCAGCGTTCCGGGGAGCGGGGGGGCAGAGGAGCAGTTCTTC. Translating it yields CASSVPGSGGAEEQFF.

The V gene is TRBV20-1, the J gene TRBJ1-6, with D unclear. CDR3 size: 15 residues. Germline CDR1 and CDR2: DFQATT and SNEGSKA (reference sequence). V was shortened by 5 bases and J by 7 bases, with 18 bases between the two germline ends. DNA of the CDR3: TGCAGTGCTCGTCGCCCCCAGTTCGGCAATTCACCCCTCCACTTT. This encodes CSARRPQFGNSPLHF.

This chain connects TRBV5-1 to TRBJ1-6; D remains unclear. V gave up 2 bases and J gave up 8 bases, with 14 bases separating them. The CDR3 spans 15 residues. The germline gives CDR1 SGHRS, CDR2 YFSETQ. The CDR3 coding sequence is TGCGCCAGCAGCTTTAATCCCCAGACGTATTCACCCCTCCACTTT. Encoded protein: CASSFNPQTYSPLHF.

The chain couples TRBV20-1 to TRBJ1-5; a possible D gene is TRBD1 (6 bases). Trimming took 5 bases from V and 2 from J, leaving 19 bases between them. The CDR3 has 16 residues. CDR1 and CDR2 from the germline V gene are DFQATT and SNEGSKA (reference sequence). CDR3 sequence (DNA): TGCAGTGCTGTTGACAGGAATTCTGCGGGCAATCAGCCCCAGCATTTT. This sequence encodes CSAVDRNSAGNQPQHF.

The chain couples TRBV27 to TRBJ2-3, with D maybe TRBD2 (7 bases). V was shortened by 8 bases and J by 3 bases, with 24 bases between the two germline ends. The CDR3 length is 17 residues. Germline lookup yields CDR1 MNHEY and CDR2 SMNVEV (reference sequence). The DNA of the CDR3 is TGTGCCAGCGGGCGCCCGGGGGGACAAGGTAGAACAGATACGCAGTATTTT. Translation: CASGRPGGQGRTDTQYF.

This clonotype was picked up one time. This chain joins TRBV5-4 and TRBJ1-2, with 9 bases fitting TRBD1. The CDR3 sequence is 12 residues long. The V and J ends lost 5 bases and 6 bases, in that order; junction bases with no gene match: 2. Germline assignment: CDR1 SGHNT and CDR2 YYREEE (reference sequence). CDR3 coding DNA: TGTGCCAGCAGTACAGGGGGCAATGGCTACACCTTC. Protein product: CASSTGGNGYTF.

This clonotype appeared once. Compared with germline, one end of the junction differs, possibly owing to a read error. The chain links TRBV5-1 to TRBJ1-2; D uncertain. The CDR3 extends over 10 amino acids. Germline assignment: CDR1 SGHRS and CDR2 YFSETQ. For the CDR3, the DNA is TGCGCCAGCAGCTTGGGACTCCCCGCCTTC. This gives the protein CASSLGLPAF.

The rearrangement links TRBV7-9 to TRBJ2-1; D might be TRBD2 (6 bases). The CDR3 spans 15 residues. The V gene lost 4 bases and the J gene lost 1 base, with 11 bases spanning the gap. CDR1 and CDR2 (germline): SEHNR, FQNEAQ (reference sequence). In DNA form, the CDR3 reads TGTGCCAGCAGCTCGCCGACTAGTTCCTACAATGAGCAGTTCTTC. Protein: CASSSPTSSYNEQFF.

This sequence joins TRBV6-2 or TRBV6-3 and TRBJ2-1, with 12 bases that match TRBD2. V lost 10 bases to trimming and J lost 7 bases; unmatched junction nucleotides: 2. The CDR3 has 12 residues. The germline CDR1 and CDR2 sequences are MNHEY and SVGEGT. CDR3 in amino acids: CATSGGANEQFF. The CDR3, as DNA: TGTGCCACTAGCGGGGGGGCTAATGAGCAGTTCTTC.

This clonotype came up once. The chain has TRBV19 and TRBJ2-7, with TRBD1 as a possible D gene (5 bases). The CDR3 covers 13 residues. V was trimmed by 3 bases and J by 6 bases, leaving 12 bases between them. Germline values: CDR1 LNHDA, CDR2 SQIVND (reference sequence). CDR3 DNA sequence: TGTGCCAGTAGTATTACCAGGGCCGGCGAGCAGTACTTC. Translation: CASSITRAGEQYF.

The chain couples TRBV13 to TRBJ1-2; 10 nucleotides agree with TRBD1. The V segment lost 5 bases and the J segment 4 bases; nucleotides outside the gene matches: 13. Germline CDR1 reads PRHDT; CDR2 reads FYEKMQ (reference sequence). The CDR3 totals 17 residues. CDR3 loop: CASSDTGTGESAYGYTF. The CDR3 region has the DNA TGTGCCAGCAGCGACACCGGGACAGGGGAATCGGCCTATGGCTACACCTTC.

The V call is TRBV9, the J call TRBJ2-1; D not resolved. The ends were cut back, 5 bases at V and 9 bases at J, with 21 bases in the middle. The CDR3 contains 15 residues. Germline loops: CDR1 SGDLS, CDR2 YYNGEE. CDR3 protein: CASSENRANLGEQFF. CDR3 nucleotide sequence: TGTGCCAGCAGTGAGAACCGGGCTAATCTCGGTGAGCAGTTCTTC.

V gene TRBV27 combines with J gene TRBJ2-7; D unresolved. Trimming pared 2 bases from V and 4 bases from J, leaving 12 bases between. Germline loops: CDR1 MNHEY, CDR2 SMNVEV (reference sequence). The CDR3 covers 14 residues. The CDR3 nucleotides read TGTGCCAGCAGTTTAACCAGAGTGGTATACGAGCAGTACTTC. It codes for CASSLTRVVYEQYF.

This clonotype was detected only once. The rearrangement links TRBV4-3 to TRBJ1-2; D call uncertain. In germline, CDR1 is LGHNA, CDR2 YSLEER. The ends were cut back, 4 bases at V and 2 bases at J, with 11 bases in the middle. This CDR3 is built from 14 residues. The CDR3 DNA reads TGCGCCAGCAGCCCACACCAGACAAACTATGGCTACACCTTC. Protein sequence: CASSPHQTNYGYTF.

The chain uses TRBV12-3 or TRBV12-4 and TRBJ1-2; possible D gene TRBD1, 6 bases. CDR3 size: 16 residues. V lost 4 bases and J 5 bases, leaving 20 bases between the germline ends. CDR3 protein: CASSSRGFEGGYGYTF. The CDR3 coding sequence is TGTGCCAGCAGTTCCCGAGGGTTCGAAGGGGGGTATGGCTACACCTTC.

In DNA, the CDR3 is TGTGCCAGCAGCTTGACGGGGGGACCGAGCACAGATACGCAGTATTTT. It translates to CASSLTGGPSTDTQYF. The rearrangement links TRBV3-1 to TRBJ2-3; 7 bases are shared with TRBD2. Germline assignment: CDR1 LGHDT and CDR2 YNNKEL (reference sequence). This CDR3 region has 16 residues. The V and J ends lost 5 bases and 0 bases, in that order; junction bases with no gene match: 8.

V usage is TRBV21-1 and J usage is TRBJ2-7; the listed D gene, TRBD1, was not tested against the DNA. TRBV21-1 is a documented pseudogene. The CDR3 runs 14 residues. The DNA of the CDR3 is TGTGCCAGCAGCACGGACAGCGACTCCTACGAGCAGTACTTC. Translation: CASSTDSDSYEQYF.

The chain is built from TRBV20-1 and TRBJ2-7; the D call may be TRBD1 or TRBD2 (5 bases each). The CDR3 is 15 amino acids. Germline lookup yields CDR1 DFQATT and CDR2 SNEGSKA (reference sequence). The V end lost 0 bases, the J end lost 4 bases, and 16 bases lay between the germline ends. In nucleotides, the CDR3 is TGCAGTGCTAGAGAAATTGGGGACCAGCGGTACGAGCAGTACTTC. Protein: CSAREIGDQRYEQYF.

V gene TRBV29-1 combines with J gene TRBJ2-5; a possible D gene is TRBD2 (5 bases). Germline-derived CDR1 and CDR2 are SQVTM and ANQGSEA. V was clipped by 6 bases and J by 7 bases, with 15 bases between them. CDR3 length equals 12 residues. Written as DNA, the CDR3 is TGCAGCGTAATCATCGGCGCGGGGACCCAGTACTTC. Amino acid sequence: CSVIIGAGTQYF.

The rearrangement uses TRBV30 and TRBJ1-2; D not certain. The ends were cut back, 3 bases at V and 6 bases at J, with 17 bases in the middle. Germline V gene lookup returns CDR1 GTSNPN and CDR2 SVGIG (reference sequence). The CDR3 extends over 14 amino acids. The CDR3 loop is CAWSPDLGQHGYTF. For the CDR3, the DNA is TGTGCCTGGAGCCCGGATTTGGGCCAGCATGGCTACACCTTC. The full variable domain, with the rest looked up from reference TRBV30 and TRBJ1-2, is SQTIHQWPATLVQPVGSPLSLECTVEGTSNPNLYWYRQAAGRGLQLLFYSVGIGQISSEVPQNLSASRPQDRQFILSSKKLLLSDSGFYLCAWSPDLGQHGYTFGSGTRLTVV.

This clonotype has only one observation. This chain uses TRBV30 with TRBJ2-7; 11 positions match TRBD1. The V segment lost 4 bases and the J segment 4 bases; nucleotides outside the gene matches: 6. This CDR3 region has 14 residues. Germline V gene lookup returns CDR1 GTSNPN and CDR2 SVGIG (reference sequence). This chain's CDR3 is CAWNPGTGGYEQYF. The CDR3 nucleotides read TGTGCCTGGAACCCCGGGACAGGGGGTTACGAGCAGTACTTC.